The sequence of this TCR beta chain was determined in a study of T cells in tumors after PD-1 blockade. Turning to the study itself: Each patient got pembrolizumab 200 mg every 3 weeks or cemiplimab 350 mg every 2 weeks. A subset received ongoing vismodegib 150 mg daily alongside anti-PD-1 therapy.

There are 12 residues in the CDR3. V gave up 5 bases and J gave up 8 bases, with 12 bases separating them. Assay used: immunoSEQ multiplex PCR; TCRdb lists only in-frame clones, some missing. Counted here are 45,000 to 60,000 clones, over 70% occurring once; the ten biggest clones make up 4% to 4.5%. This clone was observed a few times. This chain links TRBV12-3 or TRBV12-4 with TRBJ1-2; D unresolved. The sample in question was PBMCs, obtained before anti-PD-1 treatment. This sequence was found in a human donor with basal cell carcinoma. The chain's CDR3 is CASSPTTRGYTF. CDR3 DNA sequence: TGTGCCAGCAGTCCAACCACACGGGGCTACACCTTC.